The sequence of this T cell receptor beta chain was determined in a study of CD8 T cells in ankylosing spondylitis. Note on this clonotype: The antigen remains unidentified.

Germline CDR1 and CDR2: DFQATT and SNEGSKA (reference sequence). Losses at the gene ends were 2 bases for V and 3 bases for J; bases not matched to a gene: 17. The CDR3 is 20 residues long. General observations from the study: Previous work reported some of these motif variants in the synovial fluid and blood of reactive arthritis. Roughly eight highly homologous variants formed a TCR beta motif that appeared characteristic of ankylosing spondylitis blood. Disease-linked clones had a CD8+ phenotype and relatively low frequency in peripheral blood. Reports say disease-linked clones showed up significantly more in matched ankylosing spondylitis synovial fluid.

A single record per CDR3 protein comes from TCRdb applying MiXCR to the 5' RACE reads. The sample has about 250,000 distinct CDR3 sequences, over 30% seen once. This TCR was sampled from a male donor with ankylosing spondylitis or in good health (not recorded which). The specimen was blood, either unsorted or a sorted T cell fraction (not recorded which). This chain connects TRBV20-1 to TRBJ2-2, with 11 bases aligning to TRBD2. This CDR3 is CSARFPPYRLAGGYTGELFF. The CDR3 region has the DNA TGCAGTGCTAGATTTCCCCCTTATCGGCTAGCGGGGGGATACACCGGGGAGCTGTTTTTT.